Following are 26 T cell receptor beta chains from one sample sequenced in a study of blood T cell repertoires in COVID-19 (TCRdb year 2020). Library construction relied on the immunoSEQ multiplex PCR assay. Held by TCRdb, this immuneACCESS table contains in-frame sequences only and omits some clones. Under half of the omission traces to an unresolved V gene where checked; the cause of the rest is unknown. The sample profile shows about 170,000 clones; approximately 86% of them were found once. The ten largest make up just over 2.5% of the sample. Material for sequencing was peripheral blood. The receptors originated from a woman of 80 years or more with COVID-19, enrolled during active disease.

The table lists this clone with many counts. V is TRBV29-1 and J is TRBJ2-5; tentatively, D is TRBD2 (6 bases). In germline, CDR1 is SQVTM, CDR2 ANQGSEA. The V end lost 3 bases, the J end lost 1 base, and 12 bases lay between the germline ends. The CDR3 length is 14 residues. In nucleotides, the CDR3 is TGCAGCGTTGAGATAGCGGAGATCCAAGAGACCCAGTACTTC. It encodes CSVEIAEIQETQYF. The variable domain in full, completed from reference TRBV29-1 and TRBJ2-5, reads SAVISQKPSRDICQRGTSLTIQCQVDSQVTMMFWYRQQPGQSLTLIATANQGSEATYESGFVIDKFPISRPNLTFSTLTVSNMSPEDSSIYLCSVEIAEIQETQYFGPGTRLLVL.

V is TRBV7-2 and J is TRBJ2-7, with D unclear. CDR1 is SGHTA, CDR2 FQGNSA, per germline. V was trimmed by 2 bases and J by 7 bases, leaving 9 bases between them. The CDR3 is 12 amino acids. CDR3: CASSLSAREQYF. CDR3 DNA: TGTGCCAGCAGCTTATCCGCCCGGGAGCAGTACTTC.

This chain connects TRBV28 to TRBJ1-5; a weak D match, TRBD1 (5 bases). The CDR3 has 13 amino acids. Germline V gene lookup returns CDR1 MDHEN and CDR2 SYDVKM. V was pared by 6 bases and J by 5 bases, with 11 bases between. The CDR3 bases are TGTGCCAGCAGCGACAGCGACTATCAGCCCCAGCATTTT. Its protein product is CASSDSDYQPQHF.

The chain is built from TRBV25-1 and TRBJ2-2; a weak D match, TRBD1 (6 bases). Germline CDR1 MGHDK, CDR2 SYGVNS. The CDR3 is 13 amino acids. Trimming took off 6 bases at V and 6 bases at J, with 11 bases between the two ends. CDR3 in DNA: TGTGCCAGCAGCAGTGCAGGGGCCGGGGAGCTGTTTTTT. Amino acid sequence: CASSSAGAGELFF.

In regard to this clone: This may be a read error: a much more frequent sequence differs by one nucleotide. This specimen includes other DNA sequences encoding the same CDR3. The J gene is TRBJ2-1, the V gene TRBV28; possibly TRBD2 for D (6 bases). Germline CDR1 reads MDHEN; CDR2 reads SYDVKM. The CDR3 is 17 amino acids. Trimming left V 6 bases short and J 8 bases short, with 26 bases between. The CDR3 here is CASSYNKLADLVDEQFF. The CDR3 DNA reads as TGTGCCAGCAGCTATAACAAACTAGCAGACCTGGTGGATGAGCAGTTCTTC.

The chain is built from TRBV9 and TRBJ1-2, with TRBD1 as a possible D gene (5 bases). Looked up from germline, CDR1 is SGDLS and CDR2 is YYNGEE. The length of the CDR3 is 14 residues. Trimming shortened V by 0 bases and J by 6 bases, and 12 bases separated the two germline ends. The CDR3 DNA reads as TGTGCCAGCAGCGTAGTGGCAGGGTCCCATGGCTACACCTTC. This codes for CASSVVAGSHGYTF.

V gene TRBV18 combines with J gene TRBJ2-1; 13 bases align to TRBD2. V was pared by 3 bases and J by 0 bases, with 5 bases of the junction left unmatched. This CDR3 has 18 amino acids. Germline V lookup: CDR1 KGHSH, CDR2 LQKENI. CDR3 coding DNA: TGTGCCAGCTCACCGAGACTAGCGGGAGGCCCCTCCTACAATGAGCAGTTCTTC. It specifies CASSPRLAGGPSYNEQFF.

This sequence joins TRBV28 and TRBJ2-7, with 9 bases that match TRBD1. Germline CDR1 reads MDHEN; CDR2 reads SYDVKM. Trimming at V came to 5 bases and at J to 5 bases, leaving 4 bases not matched to a gene. The CDR3 loop spans 13 amino acids. The CDR3: CASSPGQGNEQYF. The CDR3 DNA sequence: TGTGCCAGCAGTCCGGGACAGGGAAACGAGCAGTACTTC.

V gene TRBV7-6 combines with J gene TRBJ2-7; TRBD2 matches at 13 bases. After removal of 1 base from V and 1 base from J, the junction contained 1 base not matched to a gene. This CDR3 has 16 amino acids. The germline V gene has CDR1 SGHVS and CDR2 FNYEAQ. Here the CDR3 reads CASSLGLAGGSYEQYF. CDR3 nucleotides: TGTGCCAGCAGCTTAGGACTAGCGGGAGGATCCTACGAGCAGTACTTC.

The chain carries TRBV12-5 and TRBJ2-3; D ambiguous. Trimming took off 1 base at V and 3 bases at J, with 5 bases between the two ends. The V gene's germline CDR1 is LGHNT and CDR2 FRNRAP. The CDR3 has 13 amino acids. CDR3 nucleotides: TGTGCTAGTGGTTTGGCCTTAACAGATACGCAGTATTTT. This sequence encodes CASGLALTDTQYF. Filled out from reference TRBV12-5 and TRBJ2-3, the complete variable domain reads DARVTQTPRHKVTEMGQEVTMRCQPILGHNTVFWYRQTMMQGLELLAYFRNRAPLDDSGMPKDRFSAEMPDATLATLKIQPSEPRDSAVYFCASGLALTDTQYFGPGTRLTVL.

The chain joins TRBV11-2 to TRBJ2-1; D may be TRBD2 (6 bases). This CDR3 region has 14 residues. CDR1 SGHAT and CDR2 FQNNGV come from the germline V gene. V lost 5 bases, J lost 4 bases, and 12 bases lay in between. CDR3: CASSGLSSYNEQFF. The CDR3 DNA reads as TGTGCCAGCAGCGGACTATCCTCATACAATGAGCAGTTCTTC.

CDR3 in DNA: TGTGCCAGCAGTTTACCGACTAGCGGGCTCGGGGAGCTGTTTTTT. It codes for CASSLPTSGLGELFF. The rearrangement uses TRBV7-3 and TRBJ2-2; 10 bases agree with TRBD2. There are 15 residues in the CDR3. V dropped 6 bases and J dropped 7; count of bases not matched to a gene: 8. CDR1 and CDR2 from the germline V gene are SGHTA and FQGTGA.

The CDR3 sequence: CASSLMTVSYGYTF. The CDR3 DNA sequence: TGTGCCAGCAGCCTTATGACAGTTTCATATGGCTACACCTTC. The V gene is TRBV28, the J gene TRBJ1-2; D perhaps matches TRBD1 (5 bases). V gave up 6 bases and J gave up 5 bases, with 16 bases separating them. The CDR3 extends over 14 amino acids. CDR1 MDHEN and CDR2 SYDVKM come from the germline V gene.

This clone appeared once. This chain uses TRBV14 with TRBJ2-2; D possibly corresponds to TRBD1 (5 bases). In germline, CDR1 is SGHDN, CDR2 FVKESK. The V end was cut by 3 bases, the J end by 6 bases, with 11 bases between. The CDR3 is 14 residues long. The CDR3 is CASSHRGSSGELFF. In DNA form, the CDR3 reads TGTGCCAGCAGCCATAGGGGAAGCTCCGGGGAGCTGTTTTTT.

The chain carries TRBV2 and TRBJ2-3; D possibly corresponds to TRBD1 (5 bases). V dropped 6 bases and J dropped 2 bases, with 12 bases sitting between them. The CDR3 is made up of 14 amino acids. The germline V gene encodes CDR1 SNHLY and CDR2 FYNNEI. The CDR3 bases are TGTGCCAGCAGGGGCAGGGTAGCCACAGATACGCAGTATTTT. Translation gives CASRGRVATDTQYF.

This chain links TRBV2 with TRBJ1-4, with 8 bases lining up with TRBD1. The CDR3 totals 13 residues. The germline V gene has CDR1 SNHLY and CDR2 FYNNEI. V lost 7 bases and J lost 7; bases outside the gene matches: 5. DNA for the CDR3: TGTGCCAGCAACCAGGGGGCGCTTGAAAAACTGTTTTTT. This codes for CASNQGALEKLFF.

This chain uses TRBV19 with TRBJ1-5; D is ambiguous. V was shortened by 3 bases and J by 0 bases, with 6 bases between the two germline ends. Per the germline V gene, CDR1 is LNHDA and CDR2 is SQIVND (reference sequence). This CDR3 spans 14 amino acids. The CDR3 reads CASSITYSNQPQHF. The CDR3 DNA reads TGTGCCAGTAGTATCACTTATAGCAATCAGCCCCAGCATTTT.

The chain carries TRBV5-3 and TRBJ1-5; 10 bases fit TRBD1. TRBV5-3 is an ORF for which the function is uncertain. The CDR3 runs 15 residues. Trimming at V came to 9 bases and at J to 3 bases, leaving 9 bases not matched to a gene. The CDR3 bases are TGTGCCAACCCCAGGACAGGGGGGATCAATCAGCCCCAGCATTTT. Translation gives CANPRTGGINQPQHF.

This chain links TRBV3-1 (or the pseudogene TRBV3-2) with TRBJ2-5, with 9 bases identical to TRBD1. The CDR3 totals 15 residues. V lost 4 bases and J lost 0; bases outside the gene matches: 3. Germline V CDR1 and CDR2: LGHDT, YNNKEL (reference sequence). CDR3 DNA sequence: TGTGCCAGCAGCCCCGGGACAGGGTACCAAGAGACCCAGTACTTC. Encoded protein: CASSPGTGYQETQYF.

The chain employs TRBV28 and TRBJ1-5; TRBD1 matches 10 bases. This CDR3 has 14 residues. Germline V gene lookup returns CDR1 MDHEN and CDR2 SYDVKM. J was trimmed by 9 bases and V by 7 bases; bases with no gene match: 9. This chain's CDR3 is CASIIETGGRPQHF. The CDR3 DNA follows: TGTGCCAGCATTATCGAGACAGGGGGCAGGCCCCAGCATTTT.

The chain joins TRBV5-1 to TRBJ2-7; 11 bases fit TRBD1. Trimming at V came to 4 bases and at J to 2 bases, leaving 2 bases not matched to a gene. Germline CDR1 SGHRS, CDR2 YFSETQ. This CDR3 region has 14 residues. The CDR3 sequence: CASSRGQGAYEQYF. In nucleotides, the CDR3 is TGCGCCAGCAGCCGGGGACAGGGGGCCTACGAGCAGTACTTC.

V gene TRBV18 combines with J gene TRBJ1-1, with unresolved D. Germline lookup yields CDR1 KGHSH and CDR2 LQKENI. The CDR3 length is 15 residues. The ends were cut back, 0 bases at V and 0 bases at J, with 8 bases in the middle. The CDR3 DNA follows: TGTGCCAGCTCACCACCATCACAGCTGAACACTGAAGCTTTCTTT. Its translation: CASSPPSQLNTEAFF.

Written as DNA, the CDR3 is TGTGCCAGTTCGAAAAAACGGGAAAATTTGAACACTGAAGCTTTCTTT. Translation gives CASSKKRENLNTEAFF. The chain recombines TRBV19 with TRBJ1-1, with D uncertain. The CDR3 has 16 residues. V was cut by 8 bases and J by 0 bases, with 19 bases left in between. The germline V gene has CDR1 LNHDA and CDR2 SQIVND (reference sequence).

The V and J genes are TRBV28 and TRBJ2-7; D not certain. V shed 4 bases and J shed 5 bases, with 15 bases lying between them. This CDR3 spans 14 amino acids. Germline-derived CDR1 and CDR2 are MDHEN and SYDVKM. The chain's CDR3 is CASSSPSRSHEQYF. For the CDR3, the DNA is TGTGCCAGCAGTTCCCCCTCGAGGTCCCACGAGCAGTACTTC.

This chain connects TRBV5-1 to TRBJ1-1; no reliable D call. The CDR3 contains 13 residues. Germline-derived CDR1 and CDR2 are SGHRS and YFSETQ. The V gene lost 4 bases and the J gene lost 1 base, with 8 bases spanning the gap. CDR3 in DNA: TGCGCCAGCAGCACCTCGGGGAACACTGAAGCTTTCTTT. This sequence encodes CASSTSGNTEAFF.

V usage is TRBV29-1 and J usage is TRBJ2-7, with D possibly TRBD1 on 6 matching bases. The CDR3 is made up of 13 amino acids. V dropped 7 bases and J dropped 4 bases, with 17 bases sitting between them. Looked up from germline, CDR1 is SQVTM and CDR2 is ANQGSEA. The CDR3 DNA reads as TGCAGCGCGCAGACCCCGGGACAATACGAGCAGTACTTC. It encodes CSAQTPGQYEQYF.